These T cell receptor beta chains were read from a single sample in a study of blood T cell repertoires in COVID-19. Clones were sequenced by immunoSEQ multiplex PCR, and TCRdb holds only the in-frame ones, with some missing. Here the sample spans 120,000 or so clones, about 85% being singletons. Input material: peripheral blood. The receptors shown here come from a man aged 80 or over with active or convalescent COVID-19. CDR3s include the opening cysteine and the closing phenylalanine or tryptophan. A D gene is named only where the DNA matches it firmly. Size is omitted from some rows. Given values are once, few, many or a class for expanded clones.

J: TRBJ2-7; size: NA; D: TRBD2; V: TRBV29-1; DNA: TGCAGCGTTCAAGATAAGCGGGAGGGCTTCGAGACCTACGAGCAGTACTTC; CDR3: CSVQDKREGFETYEQYF
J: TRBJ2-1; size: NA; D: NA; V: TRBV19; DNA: TGTGCCAGTAGTATGAGGGGGAGTAGGTCCTACAATGAGCAGTTCTTC; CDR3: CASSMRGSRSYNEQFF
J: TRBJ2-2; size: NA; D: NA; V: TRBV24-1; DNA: TGTGCCACCAGTGATCCCGGGGAGAACACCGGGGAGCTGTTTTTT; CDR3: CATSDPGENTGELFF
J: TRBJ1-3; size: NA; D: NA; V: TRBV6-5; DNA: TGTGCCAGCAGTTACCGGAGCTCTGGAAACACCATATATTTT; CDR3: CASSYRSSGNTIYF
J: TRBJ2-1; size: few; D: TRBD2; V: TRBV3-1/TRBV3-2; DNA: TGTGCCAGCAGCCAAGTTGCTAGCGGGGGGTACAATGAGCAGTTCTTC; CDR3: CASSQVASGGYNEQFF
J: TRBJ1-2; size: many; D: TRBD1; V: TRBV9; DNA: TGTGCCAGCAGCGTAGACAGGGGTTGGGGCTATGGCTACACCTTC; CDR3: CASSVDRGWGYGYTF
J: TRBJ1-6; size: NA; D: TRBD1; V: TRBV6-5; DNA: TGTGCCAGCAGTTACGACAGGGACTATAATTCACCCCTCCACTTT; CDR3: CASSYDRDYNSPLHF
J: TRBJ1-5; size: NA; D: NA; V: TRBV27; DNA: TGTGCCAGCAGTTTGGGGCCAGGGCGCAATCAGCCCCAGCATTTT; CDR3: CASSLGPGRNQPQHF
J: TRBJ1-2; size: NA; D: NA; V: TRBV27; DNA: TGTGCCAGCAGTTTTTCCGCCGTACTAAACTATGGCTACACCTTC; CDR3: CASSFSAVLNYGYTF
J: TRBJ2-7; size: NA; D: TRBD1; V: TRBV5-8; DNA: TGTGCCAGCAGCTCCGGGACAGGGAACCCCTACTACGAGCAGTACTTC; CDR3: CASSSGTGNPYYEQYF
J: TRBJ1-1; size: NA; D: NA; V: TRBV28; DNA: TGTGCCACCTCGCTCTCTATGAACACTGAAGCTTTCTTT; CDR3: CATSLSMNTEAFF
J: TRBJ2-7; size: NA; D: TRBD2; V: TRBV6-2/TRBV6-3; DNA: TGTGCCAGCAGTCCCGGGACTAGCGGTTACACCGCCTACGAGCAGTACTTC; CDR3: CASSPGTSGYTAYEQYF
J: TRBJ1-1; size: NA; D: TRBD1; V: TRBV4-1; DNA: TGCGCCAGCAGCCTCCCAGGGGGTGCGAATGAAGCTTTCTTT; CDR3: CASSLPGGANEAFF
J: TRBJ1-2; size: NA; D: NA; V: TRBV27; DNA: TGTGCCAGCAGTTTAAAGGGGAGGTGGGATGGCTACACCTTC; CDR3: CASSLKGRWDGYTF
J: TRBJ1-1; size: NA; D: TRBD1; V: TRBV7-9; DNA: TGTGCCAGCAGCCCCGGGACAGGAGAAGCTTTCTTT; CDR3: CASSPGTGEAFF